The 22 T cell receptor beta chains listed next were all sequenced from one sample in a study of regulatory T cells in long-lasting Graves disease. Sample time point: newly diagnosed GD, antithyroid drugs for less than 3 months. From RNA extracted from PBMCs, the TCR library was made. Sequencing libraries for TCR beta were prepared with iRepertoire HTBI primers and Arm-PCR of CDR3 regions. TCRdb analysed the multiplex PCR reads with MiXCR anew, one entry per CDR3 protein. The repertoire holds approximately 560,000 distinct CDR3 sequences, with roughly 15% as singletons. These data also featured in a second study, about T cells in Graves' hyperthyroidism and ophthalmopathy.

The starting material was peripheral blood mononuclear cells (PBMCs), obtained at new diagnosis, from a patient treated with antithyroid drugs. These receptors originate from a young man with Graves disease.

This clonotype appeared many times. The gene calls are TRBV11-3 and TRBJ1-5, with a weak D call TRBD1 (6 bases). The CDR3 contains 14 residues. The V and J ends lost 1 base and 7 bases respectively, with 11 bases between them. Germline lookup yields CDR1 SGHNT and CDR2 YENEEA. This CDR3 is CASSLVQGRQPQHF. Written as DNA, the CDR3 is TGTGCCAGCAGCTTAGTGCAGGGGCGCCAGCCCCAGCATTTT. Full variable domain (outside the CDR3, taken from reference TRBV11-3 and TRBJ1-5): EAGVVQSPRYKIIEKKQPVAFWCNPISGHNTLYWYLQNLGQGPELLIRYENEEAVDDSQLPKDRFSAERLKGVDSTLKIQPAELGDSAVYLCASSLVQGRQPQHFGDGTRLSIL.

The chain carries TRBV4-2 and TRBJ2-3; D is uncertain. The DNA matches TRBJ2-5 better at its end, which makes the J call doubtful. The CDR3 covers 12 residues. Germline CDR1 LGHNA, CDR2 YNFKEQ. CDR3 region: CASSPASGAQYF. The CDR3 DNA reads TGTGCCAGCAGCCCGGCCTCTGGGGCCCAGTACTTC.

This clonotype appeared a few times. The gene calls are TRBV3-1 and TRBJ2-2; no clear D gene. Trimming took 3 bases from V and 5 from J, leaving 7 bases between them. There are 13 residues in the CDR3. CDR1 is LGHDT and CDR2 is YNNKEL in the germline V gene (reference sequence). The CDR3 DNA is TGTGCCAGCAGCCACGGCGATACCGGGGAGCTGTTTTTT. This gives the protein CASSHGDTGELFF. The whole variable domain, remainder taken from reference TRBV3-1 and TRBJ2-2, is DTAVSQTPKYLVTQMGNDKSIKCEQNLGHDTMYWYKQDSKKFLKIMFSYNNKELIINETVPNRFSPKSPDKAHLNLHINSLELGDSAVYFCASSHGDTGELFFGEGSRLTVL.

This chain's CDR3 is CATSGTGTKSNQPQHF. In nucleotides, the CDR3 is TGTGCCACCAGCGGGACAGGAACAAAAAGCAATCAGCCCCAGCATTTT. The gene calls are TRBV15 and TRBJ1-5, with TRBD1 matching 8 bases. The CDR3 covers 16 residues. Looked up from germline, CDR1 is LNHNV and CDR2 is YYDKDF (reference sequence). Trimming took 5 bases from V and 1 from J; bases not matched to a gene: 7.

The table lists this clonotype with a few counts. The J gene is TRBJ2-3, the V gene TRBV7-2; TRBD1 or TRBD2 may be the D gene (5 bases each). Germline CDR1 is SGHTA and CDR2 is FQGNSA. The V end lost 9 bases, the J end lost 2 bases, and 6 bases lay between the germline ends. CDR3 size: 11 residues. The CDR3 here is CASGTTDTQYF. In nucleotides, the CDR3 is TGTGCCAGTGGGACCACAGATACGCAGTATTTT.

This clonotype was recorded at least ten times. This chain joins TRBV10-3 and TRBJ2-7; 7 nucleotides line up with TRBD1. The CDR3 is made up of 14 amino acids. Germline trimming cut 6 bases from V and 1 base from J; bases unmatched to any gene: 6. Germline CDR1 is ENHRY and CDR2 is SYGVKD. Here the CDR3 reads CAISGTEQSYEQYF. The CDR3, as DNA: TGTGCCATCAGCGGGACAGAGCAATCCTACGAGCAGTACTTC.

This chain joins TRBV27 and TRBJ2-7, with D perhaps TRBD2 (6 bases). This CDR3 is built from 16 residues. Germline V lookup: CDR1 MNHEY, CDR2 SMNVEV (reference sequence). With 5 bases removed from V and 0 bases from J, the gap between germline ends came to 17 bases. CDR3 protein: CASSQTFGGSSYEQYF. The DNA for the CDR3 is TGTGCCAGCAGTCAGACCTTCGGGGGAAGCTCCTACGAGCAGTACTTC.

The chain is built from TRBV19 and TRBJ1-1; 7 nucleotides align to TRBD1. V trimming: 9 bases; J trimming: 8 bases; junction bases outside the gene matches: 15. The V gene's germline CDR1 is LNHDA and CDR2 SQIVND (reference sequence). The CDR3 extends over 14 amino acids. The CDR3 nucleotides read TGTGCCAGCCACCCCTCAGAATTGACAGGGGAAGCTTTCTTT. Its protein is CASHPSELTGEAFF.

CDR3 nucleotides: TGTGCCAGCAGCGTAGGTCAAGGAGCGGGAGTCTTAGATACGCAGTATTTT. Translation gives CASSVGQGAGVLDTQYF. This chain connects TRBV9 to TRBJ2-3; TRBD2 aligns across 8 bases. The germline CDR1 and CDR2 sequences are SGDLS and YYNGEE. The CDR3 loop spans 17 amino acids. Trimming at V came to 0 bases and at J to 5 bases, leaving 11 bases not matched to a gene.

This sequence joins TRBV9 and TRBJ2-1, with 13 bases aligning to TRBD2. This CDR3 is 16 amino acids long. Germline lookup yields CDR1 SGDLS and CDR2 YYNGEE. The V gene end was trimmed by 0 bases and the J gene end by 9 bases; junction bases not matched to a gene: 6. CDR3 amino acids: CASSVATSGRAGEQFF. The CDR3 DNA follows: TGTGCCAGCAGCGTAGCTACTAGCGGGAGGGCCGGTGAGCAGTTCTTC. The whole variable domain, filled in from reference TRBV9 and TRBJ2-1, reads DSGVTQTPKHLITATGQRVTLRCSPRSGDLSVYWYQQSLDQGLQFLIQYYNGEERAKGNILERFSAQQFPDLHSELNLSSLELGDSALYFCASSVATSGRAGEQFFGPGTRLTVL.

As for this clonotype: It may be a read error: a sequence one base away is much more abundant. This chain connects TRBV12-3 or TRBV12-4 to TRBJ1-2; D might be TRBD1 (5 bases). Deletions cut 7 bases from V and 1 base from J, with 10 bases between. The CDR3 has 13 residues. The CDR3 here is CASIKDSNYGYTF. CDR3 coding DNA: TGTGCCAGCATCAAAGACAGTAACTATGGCTACACCTTC.

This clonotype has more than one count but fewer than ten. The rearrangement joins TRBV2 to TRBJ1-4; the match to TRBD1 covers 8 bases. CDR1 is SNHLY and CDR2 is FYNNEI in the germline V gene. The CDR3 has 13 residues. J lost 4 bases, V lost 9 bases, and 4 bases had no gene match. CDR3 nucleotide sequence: TGTGCCAGTTGGACAGGGCTTAATGAAAAACTGTTTTTT. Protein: CASWTGLNEKLFF.

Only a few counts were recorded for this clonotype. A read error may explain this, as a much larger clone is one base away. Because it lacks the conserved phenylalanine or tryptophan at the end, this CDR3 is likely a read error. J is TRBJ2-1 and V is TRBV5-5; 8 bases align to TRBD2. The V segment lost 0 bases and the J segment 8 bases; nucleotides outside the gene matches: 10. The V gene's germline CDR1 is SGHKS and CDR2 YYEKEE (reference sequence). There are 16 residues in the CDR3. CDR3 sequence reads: CASSLGGTRVLDEQFS. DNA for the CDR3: TGTGCCAGCAGCTTGGGAGGGACTAGGGTTCTCGATGAGCAGTTCTCC.

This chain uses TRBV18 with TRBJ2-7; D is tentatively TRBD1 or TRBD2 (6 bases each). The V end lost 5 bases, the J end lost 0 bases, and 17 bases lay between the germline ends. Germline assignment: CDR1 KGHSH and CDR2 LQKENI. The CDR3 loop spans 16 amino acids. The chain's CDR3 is CASSSRGGTPSYEQYF. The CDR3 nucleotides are TGTGCCAGCTCATCCCGAGGGGGGACCCCCTCCTACGAGCAGTACTTC. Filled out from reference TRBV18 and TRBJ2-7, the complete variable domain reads NAGVMQNPRHLVRRRGQEARLRCSPMKGHSHVYWYRQLPEEGLKFMVYLQKENIIDESGMPKERFSAEFPKEGPSILRIQQVVRGDSAAYFCASSSRGGTPSYEQYFGPGTRLTVT.

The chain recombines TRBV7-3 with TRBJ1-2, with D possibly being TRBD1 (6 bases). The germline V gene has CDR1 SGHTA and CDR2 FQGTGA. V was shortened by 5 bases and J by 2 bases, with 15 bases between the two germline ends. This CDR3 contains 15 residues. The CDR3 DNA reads TGTGCCAGCAGCCCTTCTCACCAGGGGAACTATGGCTACACCTTC. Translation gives CASSPSHQGNYGYTF.

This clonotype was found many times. CDR3 coding DNA: TGTGCCAGCTTACTTGAGATGGGGGGAGAGACCCAGTACTTC. Its protein product is CASLLEMGGETQYF. The genes are TRBV2 and TRBJ2-5; tentatively, D is TRBD2 (6 bases). Germline V gives CDR1 SNHLY, CDR2 FYNNEI. The CDR3 totals 14 residues. Between the trimmed V and J ends, which lost 8 bases and 4 bases, there was a span of 17 bases.

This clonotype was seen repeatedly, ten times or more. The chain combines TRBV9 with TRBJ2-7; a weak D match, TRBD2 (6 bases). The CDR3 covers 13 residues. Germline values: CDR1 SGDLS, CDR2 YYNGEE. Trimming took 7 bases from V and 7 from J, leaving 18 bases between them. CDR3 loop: CASAPEGQGEQYF. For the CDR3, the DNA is TGTGCCAGCGCCCCGGAGGGCCAGGGTGAGCAGTACTTC.

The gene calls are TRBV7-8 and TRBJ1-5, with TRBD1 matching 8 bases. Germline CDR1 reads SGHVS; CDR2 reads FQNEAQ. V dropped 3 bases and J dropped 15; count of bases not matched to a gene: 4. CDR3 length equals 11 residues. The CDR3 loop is CASSLDREWHF. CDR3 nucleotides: TGTGCCAGCAGCTTGGACAGGGAGTGGCATTTT.

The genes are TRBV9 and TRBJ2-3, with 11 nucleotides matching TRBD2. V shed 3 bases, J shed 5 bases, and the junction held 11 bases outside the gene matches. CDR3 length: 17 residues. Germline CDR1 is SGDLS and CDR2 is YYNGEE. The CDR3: CASSATVSGRALDTQYF. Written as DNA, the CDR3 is TGTGCCAGCAGCGCCACCGTTAGCGGGAGGGCCTTAGATACGCAGTATTTT.

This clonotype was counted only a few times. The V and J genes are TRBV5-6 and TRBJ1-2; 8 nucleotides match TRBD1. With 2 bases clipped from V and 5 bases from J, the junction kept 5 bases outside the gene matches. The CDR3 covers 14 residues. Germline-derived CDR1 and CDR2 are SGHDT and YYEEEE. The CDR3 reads CASSFRQGRYGYTF. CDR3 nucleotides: TGTGCCAGCAGCTTCAGACAGGGGCGGTATGGCTACACCTTC.

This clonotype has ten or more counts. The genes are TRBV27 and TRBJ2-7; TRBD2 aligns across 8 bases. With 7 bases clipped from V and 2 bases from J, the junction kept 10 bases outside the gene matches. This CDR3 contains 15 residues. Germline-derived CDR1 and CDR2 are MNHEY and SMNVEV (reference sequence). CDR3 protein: CASKVTAGETYEQYF. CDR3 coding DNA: TGTGCCAGCAAAGTAACAGCGGGAGAAACCTACGAGCAGTACTTC.

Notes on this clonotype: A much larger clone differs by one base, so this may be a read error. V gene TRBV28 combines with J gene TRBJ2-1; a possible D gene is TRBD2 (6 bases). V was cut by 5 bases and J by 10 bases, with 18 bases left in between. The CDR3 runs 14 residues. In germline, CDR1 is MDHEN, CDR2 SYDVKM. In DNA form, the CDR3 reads TGTGCCAGCAGTCCTAGCGCGCACTCCTACGAGCAGTTCTTC. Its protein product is CASSPSAHSYEQFF.